The entry below describes one T cell receptor (beta chain). TCRdb re-called the RT-PCR reads through MiXCR, storing one row per CDR3 protein. Here the sample spans roughly 200,000 distinct CDR3 sequences, around 41% being singletons. V lost 0 bases and J lost 4; bases outside the gene matches: 5. The CDR3 sequence is 17 residues long. Germline CDR1 reads SGHTA; CDR2 reads FQGNSA. The record originates from a study of patients and donors after allogeneic stem cell transplantation. V gene TRBV7-2 combines with J gene TRBJ1-6; 8 bases are a match to TRBD1. The TCR sequence derives from a human donor who was either an allogeneic HSCT recipient or a stem cell or donor lymphocyte infusion donor (not recorded which). It is not recorded whose cells these are; they may come from a transplant donor. The specimen sequenced was blood, either unsorted or a sorted T cell fraction (not recorded which). The CDR3 loop is CASSLARTGSYNSPLHF. For the CDR3, the DNA is TGTGCCAGCAGCTTAGCCAGGACAGGGTCTTATAATTCACCCCTCCACTTT.